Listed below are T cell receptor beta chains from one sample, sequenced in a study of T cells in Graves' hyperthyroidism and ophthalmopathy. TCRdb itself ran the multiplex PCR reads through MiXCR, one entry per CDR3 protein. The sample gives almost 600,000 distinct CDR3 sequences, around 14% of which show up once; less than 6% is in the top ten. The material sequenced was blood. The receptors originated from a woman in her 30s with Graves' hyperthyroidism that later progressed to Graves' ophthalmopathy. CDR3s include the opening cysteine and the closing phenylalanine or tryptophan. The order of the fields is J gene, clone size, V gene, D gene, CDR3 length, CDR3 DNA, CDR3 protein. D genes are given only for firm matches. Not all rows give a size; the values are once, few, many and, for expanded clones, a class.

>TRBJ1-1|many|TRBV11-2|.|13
TGTGCCAGCAGCTTAGCCACGGGGACTGAAGCTTTCTTT
CASSLATGTEAFF
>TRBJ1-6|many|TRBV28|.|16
TGTGCCAGCAAGAAACTGGGCCCTCAATCACATTCACCCCTCCACTTT
CASKKLGPQSHSPLHF
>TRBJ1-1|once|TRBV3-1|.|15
TGTGCCAGCAGCCACACAGGGAAGGAAAACACTGAAGCTTTCTTT
CASSHTGKENTEAFF
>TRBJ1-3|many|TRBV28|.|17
TGTGCCAGCAGTTGGGGTGTGGAGCCGCGCTCTGGAAACACCATATATTTT
CASSWGVEPRSGNTIYF
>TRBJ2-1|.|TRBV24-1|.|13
TGTGCCACCAGTGACCGGGGGTTTAAGGAGCAGTTCTTC
CATSDRGFKEQFF
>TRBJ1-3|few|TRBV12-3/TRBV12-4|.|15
TGTGCCAGCAGCCGAGGGATCCCCTCTGGAAACACCATATATTTT
CASSRGIPSGNTIYF
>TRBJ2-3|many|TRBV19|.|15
TGTGCCAGTAGTCGATACAGGGACAGCACAGATACGCAGTATTTT
CASSRYRDSTDTQYF
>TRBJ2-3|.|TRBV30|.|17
TGTGCCTGGTGCCTACAGTCCGCGACGGAGGGGACAGATACGCAGTATTTT
CAWCLQSATEGTDTQYF
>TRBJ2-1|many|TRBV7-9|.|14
TGTGCCAGCAGCCCGGAAACAGGGTTGGATGAGCAGTTCTTC
CASSPETGLDEQFF
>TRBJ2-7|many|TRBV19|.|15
TGTGCCAGTAGTGTGGACAAGATGAGCTCCTACGAGCAGTACTTC
CASSVDKMSSYEQYF
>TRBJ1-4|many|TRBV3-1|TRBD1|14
TGTGCCAGCGGTTCAGGGGGCGCGAGTGAAAAACTGTTTTTT
CASGSGGASEKLFF
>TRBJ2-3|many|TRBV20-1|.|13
TGCAGTGCCCGCCCCGGATCCCCAGATACGCAGTATTTT
CSARPGSPDTQYF
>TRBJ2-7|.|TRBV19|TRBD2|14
TGTGCCAGTAGTAAGCCGGGACTAAACTACGAGCAGTACTTC
CASSKPGLNYEQYF
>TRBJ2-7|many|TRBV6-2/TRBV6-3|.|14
TGTGCCAGCAGTTATGGTCTGGTAGGTTACGAGCAGTACTTC
CASSYGLVGYEQYF
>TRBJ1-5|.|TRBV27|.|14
TGTGCCAGCAGTCCCCATGCCTTCAATCAGCCCCAGCATTTT
CASSPHAFNQPQHF
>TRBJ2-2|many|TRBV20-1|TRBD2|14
TGCAGTGCCCCCGCAAGCGGGAGTGACGGGGAGCTGTTTTTT
CSAPASGSDGELFF
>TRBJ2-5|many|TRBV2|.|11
TGTGCCAGCAGCAAAGAAGAGACCCAGTACTTC
CASSKEETQYF
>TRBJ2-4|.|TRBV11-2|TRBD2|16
TGTGCCAGCAGACCCGGGACTAGTTTAGCCAAAAACATTCAGTACTTC
CASRPGTSLAKNIQYF
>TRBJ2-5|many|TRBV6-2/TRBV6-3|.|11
TGTGCCAGCCTCTTTGGAGAGACCCAGTACTTC
CASLFGETQYF
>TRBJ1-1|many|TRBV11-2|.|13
TGTGCCAGCAGCTCCTATATGAACACTGAAGCTTTCTTT
CASSSYMNTEAFF
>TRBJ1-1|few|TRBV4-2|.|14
TGTGCCAGCAGCCTTAATACGGGGAACACTGAAGCTTTCTTT
CASSLNTGNTEAFF
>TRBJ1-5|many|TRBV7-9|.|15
TGTGCCAGCAGCTTGGGGGGTGCCAAGGGTCATCCCCAGCATTTT
CASSLGGAKGHPQHF
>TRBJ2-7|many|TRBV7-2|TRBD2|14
TGTGCCAGCACCCTGACTAGCGGGAGCTACGAGCAGTACTTC
CASTLTSGSYEQYF
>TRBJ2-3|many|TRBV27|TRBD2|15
TGTGCCAGTTTTAGCGGGAGCGCTAGCACAGATACGCAGTATTTT
CASFSGSASTDTQYF
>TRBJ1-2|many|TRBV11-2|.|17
TGTGCCAGCAGCTTAGGGCACACAGGGACGCAGAACTATGGCTACACCTTC
CASSLGHTGTQNYGYTF
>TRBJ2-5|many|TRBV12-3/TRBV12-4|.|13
TGTGCCAGCAGTTTATGGGTTGAGGAGACCCAGTACTTC
CASSLWVEETQYF
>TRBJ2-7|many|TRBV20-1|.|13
TGCAGTGCTAGGGAGGGACAGTTCTACGAGCAGTACTTC
CSAREGQFYEQYF
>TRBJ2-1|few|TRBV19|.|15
TGTGCCAGTAGTATGATCAGTCCCATATACAATGAGCAGTTCTTC
CASSMISPIYNEQFF
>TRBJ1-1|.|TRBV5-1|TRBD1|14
TGCGCCAGCAGCCAGGGACAGCCTAACACTGAAGCTTTCTTT
CASSQGQPNTEAFF
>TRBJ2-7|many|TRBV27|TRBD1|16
TGTGCCAGCAGGGTTGCCGGGACAGGGAGGCCCTACGAGCAGTACTTC
CASRVAGTGRPYEQYF
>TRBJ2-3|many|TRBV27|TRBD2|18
TGTGCCAGCAGTTACGGGACTAGCGGGAGCCCTAGCGCAGATACGCAGTATTTT
CASSYGTSGSPSADTQYF
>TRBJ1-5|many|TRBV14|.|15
TGTGCCAGCAGCCAAGATATCATAGCCAATCAGCCCCAGCATTTT
CASSQDIIANQPQHF
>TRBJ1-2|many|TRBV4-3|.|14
TGCGCCAGCAGCCAAGCGCAGGGAACCCTTGGCTACACCTTC
CASSQAQGTLGYTF
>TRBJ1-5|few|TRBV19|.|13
TGTGCCAGTAGTTTACGGATTGATCAGCCCCAGCATTTT
CASSLRIDQPQHF
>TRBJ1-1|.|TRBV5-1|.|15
TGCGCCGGCAGCTTGGCGCGGCAGACGAACACTGAAGCTTTCTTT
CAGSLARQTNTEAFF